This T cell receptor beta chain was sequenced in a study of beta chain features in type 1 diabetes. Study conclusions and caveats: Type 1 diabetes patients showed a moderate but significant shortening of TCRB CDR3s in all four CD4+ subsets.

CDR1 and CDR2 from the germline V gene are MGHRA and YSYEKL. The CDR3 consists of 16 residues. V gave up 1 base and J gave up 2 bases, with 12 bases separating them. Turning to this clone: Its antigen remains unknown.

Sorted CD4+ subsets: naive, central memory, regulatory, stem cell-like memory (CD45RO/CCR7/CD25/CD127/CD95/CD27 panel). Sequenced material consisted of expressed TCRB transcripts (all of the isolated RNA was reverse transcribed). Profiling relied on immunoSEQ multiplex PCR, and the TCRdb table lists in-frame clones only, not all of them. The repertoire holds roughly 150,000 clones, with under 9.5% as singletons. V and J are TRBV4-1 and TRBJ1-5, with unresolved D. This receptor was obtained from a man younger than 35 with type 1 diabetes. Sequencing was performed on central memory CD4+ T cells from blood. The CDR3 DNA is TGCGCCAGCAGCCAAGTTGTAGCGGACGGCAATCAGCCCCAGCATTTT. Translating it yields CASSQVVADGNQPQHF.